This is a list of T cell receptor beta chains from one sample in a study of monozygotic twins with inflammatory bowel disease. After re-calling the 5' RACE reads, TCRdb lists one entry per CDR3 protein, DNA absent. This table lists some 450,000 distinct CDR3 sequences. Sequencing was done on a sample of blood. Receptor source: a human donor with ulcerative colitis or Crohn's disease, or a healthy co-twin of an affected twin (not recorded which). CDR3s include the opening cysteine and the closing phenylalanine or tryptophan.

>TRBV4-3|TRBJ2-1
CASSQDLGTGGDEQFF
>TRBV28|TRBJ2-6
CASSPFVGSGANVLTF
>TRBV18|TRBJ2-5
CASSPGIEETQYF
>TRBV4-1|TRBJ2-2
CASSRRQDTGELFF
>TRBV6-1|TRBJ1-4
CASSAPGAGGEKLFF
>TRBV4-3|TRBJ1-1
CASSQDTSEGGGRAFF
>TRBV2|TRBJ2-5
CASRAQGLREETQYF
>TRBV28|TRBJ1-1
CASRLWNTEAFF
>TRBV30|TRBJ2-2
CACFLGLTGELFF
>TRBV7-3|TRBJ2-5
CASSLAVQATQYF
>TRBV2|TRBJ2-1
CASSFDRGHSYNEQFF
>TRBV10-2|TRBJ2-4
CASSAPEWDSKNIQYF
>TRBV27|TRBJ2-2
CASTPRQGRGGELFF